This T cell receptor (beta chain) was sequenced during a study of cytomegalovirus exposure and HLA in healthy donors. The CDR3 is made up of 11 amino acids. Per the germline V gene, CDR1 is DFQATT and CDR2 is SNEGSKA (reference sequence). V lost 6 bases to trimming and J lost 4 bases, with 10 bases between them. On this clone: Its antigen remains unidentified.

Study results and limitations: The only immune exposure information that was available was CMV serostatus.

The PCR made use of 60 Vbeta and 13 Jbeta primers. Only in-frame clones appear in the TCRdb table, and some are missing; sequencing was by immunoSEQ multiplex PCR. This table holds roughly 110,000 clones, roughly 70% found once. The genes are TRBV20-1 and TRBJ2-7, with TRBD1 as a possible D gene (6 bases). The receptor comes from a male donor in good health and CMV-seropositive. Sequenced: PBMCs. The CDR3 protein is CSAKQGYEQYF. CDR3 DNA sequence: TGCAGTGCGAAACAGGGTTACGAGCAGTACTTC.